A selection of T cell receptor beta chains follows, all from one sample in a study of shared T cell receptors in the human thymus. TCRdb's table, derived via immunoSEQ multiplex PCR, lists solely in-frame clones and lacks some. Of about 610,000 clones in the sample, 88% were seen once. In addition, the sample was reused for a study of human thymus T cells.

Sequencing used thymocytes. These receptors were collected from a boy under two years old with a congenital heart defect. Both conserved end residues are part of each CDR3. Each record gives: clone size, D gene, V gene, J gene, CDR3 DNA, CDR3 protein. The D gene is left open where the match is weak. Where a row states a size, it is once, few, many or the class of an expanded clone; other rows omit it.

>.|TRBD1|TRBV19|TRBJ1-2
TGTGCCAGTAGTCCCGAGGACAGGGTCTATGGCTACACCTTC
CASSPEDRVYGYTF
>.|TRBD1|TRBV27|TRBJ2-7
TGTGCCAGCGCACCGGGACAGGGAAACGAGCAGTACTTC
CASAPGQGNEQYF
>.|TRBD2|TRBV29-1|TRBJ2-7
TGCAGCGTTACCTTCGGGACTAGCGGGAGTTACGAGCAGTACTTC
CSVTFGTSGSYEQYF
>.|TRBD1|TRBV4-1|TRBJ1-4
TGCGCCAGCAGCCGTCCCCTGGGACAGCCAGCCCCAAATGAAAAACTGTTTTTT
CASSRPLGQPAPNEKLFF
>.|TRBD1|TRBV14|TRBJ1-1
TGTGCCAGCAGCCAAGGGGGACAGGACGGCAGGGAAAACACTGAAGCTTTCTTT
CASSQGGQDGRENTEAFF
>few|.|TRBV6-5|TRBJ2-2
TGTGCCAGCAGCCGACTTGGTTTCGGGGAGCTGTTTTTT
CASSRLGFGELFF
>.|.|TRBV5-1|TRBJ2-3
TGCGCCAGCAGCCGTGGGGCGTGGACAGATACGCAGTATTTT
CASSRGAWTDTQYF
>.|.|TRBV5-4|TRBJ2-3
TGTGCCAGCAGCTTGCGGGAAACGACCGTGAGCACAGATACGCAGTATTTT
CASSLRETTVSTDTQYF
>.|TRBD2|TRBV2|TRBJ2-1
TGTGCCAGCAGTGGGCGAGGACGGGAGGGCACAGGTGAGCAGTTCTTC
CASSGRGREGTGEQFF
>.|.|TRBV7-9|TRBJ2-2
TGTGCCCCCCGCGCGAGGGCCGGGGAGCTGTTTTTT
CAPRARAGELFF
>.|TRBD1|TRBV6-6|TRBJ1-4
TGTGCCAGCAGTTCCAGAAAACAGGGGTTTGAAAAACTGTTTTTT
CASSSRKQGFEKLFF
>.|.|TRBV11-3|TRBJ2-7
TGTGCCAGCAGCTTATCCGGCCTAGACCTTCCCTACGAGCAGTACTTC
CASSLSGLDLPYEQYF
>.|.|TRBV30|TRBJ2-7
TGTGCCTGGAGTGTAAAGGCGGCCCTGAACTACGAGCAGTACTTC
CAWSVKAALNYEQYF
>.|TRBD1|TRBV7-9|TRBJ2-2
TGTGCCAGCAGCTTAGCGTCGGACAGGGCCGGGGAGCTGTTTTTT
CASSLASDRAGELFF
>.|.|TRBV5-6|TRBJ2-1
TGTGCCAGCCGGGACTCCTCACACGATGAGCAGTTCTTC
CASRDSSHDEQFF
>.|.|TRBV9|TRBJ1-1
TGTGCCAGCAGGACAGCAGGATCCACTGAAGCTTTCTTT
CASRTAGSTEAFF
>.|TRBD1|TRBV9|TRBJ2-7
TGTGCCAGCTCGACAGGGGGCTCCTACGAGCAGTACTTC
CASSTGGSYEQYF
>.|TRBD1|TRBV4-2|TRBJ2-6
TGTGCCAGCAGCCAAGAGCCCAGGGGGCCCCTCTCTGGGGCCAACGTCCTGACTTTC
CASSQEPRGPLSGANVLTF
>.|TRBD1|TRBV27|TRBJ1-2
TGTGCCAGCAGTTTAGACAGGGGTGGGTATGGCTACACCTTC
CASSLDRGGYGYTF
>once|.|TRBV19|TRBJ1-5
TGTGCCAGTAGTATAGATCGGAGGAATCAGCCCCAGCATTTT
CASSIDRRNQPQHF
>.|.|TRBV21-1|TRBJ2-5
TGTGCCAGCAGCAAAAGTCGTTGGACTAGCGGTAAGACCCAGTACTTC
CASSKSRWTSGKTQYF
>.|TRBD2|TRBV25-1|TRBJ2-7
TGTGCCAGCAGTGAGTTGACCCCTCAAGAGCGGGATGTATACGAGCAGTACTTC
CASSELTPQERDVYEQYF
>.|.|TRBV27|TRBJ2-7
TGTGCCAGCACTCTCAGGGGACAGCGGGCCTACGAGCAGTACTTC
CASTLRGQRAYEQYF